Listed below are T cell receptor beta chains from one sample, sequenced in a study of blood T cell repertoires in COVID-19. Clones were read by immunoSEQ multiplex PCR, and TCRdb kept only the in-frame ones, dropping some. The sample holds just over 350,000 clones; about 88% are singletons and the top ten take around 3%. Sample: PBMCs or T cells enriched from blood (not recorded which). The origin of the receptors is a woman aged 25 to 39 who had recovered from COVID-19. Each CDR3 is given with its conserved first and last residue. A D gene is named only where the DNA matches it firmly. The size of a clone is reported for some rows only, either as once, few or many, or as a class for expanded clones.

clone_size d_call j_call v_call cdr3_aa cdr3_nt
NA NA TRBJ1-2 TRBV5-1 CASSLELPNYGYTF TGCGCCAGCAGCTTGGAACTACCCAACTATGGCTACACCTTC
NA NA TRBJ1-1 TRBV19 CASSIATGQETEAFF TGTGCCAGTAGTATAGCAACAGGGCAAGAGACTGAAGCTTTCTTT
once NA TRBJ1-2 TRBV12-5 CASGFRDYGYTF TGTGCTAGTGGTTTCCGGGACTATGGCTACACCTTC
NA NA TRBJ2-7 TRBV6-2/TRBV6-3 CASSYSSRASSYEQYF TGTGCCAGCAGTTACTCGAGCAGGGCCAGCTCCTACGAGCAGTACTTC
NA TRBD2 TRBJ2-1 TRBV4-1 CASSQEYGGGWQFF TGCGCCAGCAGCCAAGAGTACGGCGGGGGATGGCAGTTCTTC
NA NA TRBJ2-5 TRBV2 CASRKPGSWAGTQETQYF TGTGCCAGCAGGAAGCCAGGGTCTTGGGCGGGGACCCAAGAGACCCAGTACTTC
NA NA TRBJ2-1 TRBV18 CASSSSGQTYNEQFF TGTGCCAGCTCCTCTTCGGGACAAACTTACAATGAGCAGTTCTTC
NA TRBD1 TRBJ2-3 TRBV11-2 CASSLFKGAVTDTQYF TGTGCCAGCAGCTTATTCAAGGGGGCTGTTACAGATACGCAGTATTTT
NA TRBD2 TRBJ2-6 TRBV3-1/TRBV3-2 CASTPTGGAAGANVLTF TGTGCCAGCACCCCGACGGGAGGGGCGGCTGGGGCCAACGTCCTGACTTTC
NA NA TRBJ1-2 TRBV5-4 CASSPGGAGGEGYTF TGTGCCAGCAGCCCGGGCGGGGCTGGTGGCGAGGGCTACACCTTC
few NA TRBJ1-2 TRBV28 CASSFPSAYGYTF TGTGCCAGCAGTTTCCCCAGCGCTTATGGCTACACCTTC
NA TRBD2 TRBJ2-7 TRBV28 CASSPGLATEQYF TGTGCCAGCAGCCCGGGACTAGCGACCGAGCAGTACTTC
NA NA TRBJ1-6 TRBV5-4 CASSLGLSTANSPLHF TGTGCCAGCAGCTTGGGATTATCGACAGCCAATTCACCCCTCCACTTT
NA NA TRBJ1-1 TRBV18 CASSLDTMNTEAFF TGTGCCAGCTCATTGGACACCATGAACACTGAAGCTTTCTTT
NA NA TRBJ1-3 TRBV11-2 CASSPIRGTNTIYF TGTGCCAGCAGCCCCATCAGGGGAACCAACACCATATATTTT
NA TRBD1 TRBJ1-1 TRBV5-1 CASSWTGVANTEAFF TGCGCCAGCAGCTGGACAGGGGTCGCGAACACTGAAGCTTTCTTT
NA TRBD1 TRBJ2-2 TRBV24-1 CATSDVTGAGELFF TGTGCCACCAGTGATGTAACAGGGGCCGGGGAGCTGTTTTTT
once TRBD1 TRBJ2-1 TRBV11-3 CASSLGQGPYNEQFF TGTGCCAGCAGCTTGGGACAGGGCCCGTACAATGAGCAGTTCTTC
once TRBD1 TRBJ1-2 TRBV19 CASSTTGSGTRGYTF TGTGCCAGTAGCACGACAGGGTCCGGAACTCGTGGCTACACCTTC
once NA TRBJ1-6 TRBV5-8 CASSSPLLDRNSPLHF TGTGCCAGCAGCTCACCCCTCCTCGACAGAAATTCACCCCTCCACTTT
NA NA TRBJ1-6 TRBV7-9 CASSWTAIRNSPLHF TGTGCCAGCAGCTGGACAGCGATTCGCAATTCACCCCTCCACTTT
once NA TRBJ1-1 TRBV18 CASSLSAQGSAEAFF TGTGCCAGCTCATTATCAGCCCAGGGGTCTGCTGAAGCTTTCTTT
NA TRBD1 TRBJ1-2 TRBV4-1 CASSQAALDRKNGYTF TGCGCCAGCAGCCAGGCTGCTTTGGACAGGAAGAATGGCTACACCTTC
once TRBD1 TRBJ1-5 TRBV20-1 CSASLTGGSQPQHF TGCAGTGCTAGTCTGACAGGGGGCTCTCAGCCCCAGCATTTT
NA NA TRBJ1-1 TRBV7-8 CASSPLSGGELNTEAFF TGTGCCAGCAGCCCCTTATCGGGAGGGGAGTTGAACACTGAAGCTTTCTTT